What follows is one T cell receptor beta chain and its context. Per the study methods: Amplification with reference gene primers provided the estimates of nucleated cell counts. This table comes from immunoSEQ multiplex PCR, and its TCRdb copy is limited to in-frame clones, with some not included. V, J and clone size are those of that table, while D and trimming were read from the DNA. The sample has around 150,000 clones; more than 75% are singletons. The source of the sample is a study of blood T cell repertoires in COVID-19. As for the study in general: From the United States, Italy and Spain came samples of acute and convalescent COVID-19. T cells, B-cell-depleted T cells, or PBMCs provided the cDNA or gDNA that served as material.

CDR1 and CDR2 from the germline V gene are SQVTM and ANQGSEA. The length of the CDR3 is 13 residues. With 4 bases clipped from V and 5 bases from J, the junction kept 1 base outside the gene matches. The rearrangement uses TRBV29-1 and TRBJ2-5; 13 bases match TRBD2. Sequenced: peripheral blood. This receptor was taken from a man between 60 and 75 years old with active or convalescent COVID-19. CDR3 sequence (DNA): TGCAGCGTTGGGGGACTAGCGGGGGAGACCCAGTACTTC. Translated, it gives CSVGGLAGETQYF.